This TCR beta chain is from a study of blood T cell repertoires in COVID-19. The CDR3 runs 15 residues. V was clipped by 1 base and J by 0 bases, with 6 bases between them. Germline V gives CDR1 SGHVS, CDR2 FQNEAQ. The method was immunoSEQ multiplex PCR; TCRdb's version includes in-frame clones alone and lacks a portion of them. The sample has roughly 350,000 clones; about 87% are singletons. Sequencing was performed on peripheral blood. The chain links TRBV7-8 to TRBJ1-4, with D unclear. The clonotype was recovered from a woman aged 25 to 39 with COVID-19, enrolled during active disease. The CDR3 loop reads CASSLGASTNEKLFF. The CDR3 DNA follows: TGTGCCAGCAGCTTAGGGGCTTCAACTAATGAAAAACTGTTTTTT.